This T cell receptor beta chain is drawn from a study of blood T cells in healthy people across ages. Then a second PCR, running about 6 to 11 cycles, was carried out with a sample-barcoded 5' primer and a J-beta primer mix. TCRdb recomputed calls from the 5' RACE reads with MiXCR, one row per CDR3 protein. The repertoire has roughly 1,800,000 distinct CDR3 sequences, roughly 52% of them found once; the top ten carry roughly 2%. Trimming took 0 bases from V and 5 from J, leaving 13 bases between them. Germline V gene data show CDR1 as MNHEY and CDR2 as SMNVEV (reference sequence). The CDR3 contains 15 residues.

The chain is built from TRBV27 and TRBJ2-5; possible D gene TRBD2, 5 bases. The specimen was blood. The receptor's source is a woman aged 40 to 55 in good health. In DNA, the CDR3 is TGTGCCAGCAGTTTATCAGGACTGGGCTGGGAGACCCAGTACTTC. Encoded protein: CASSLSGLGWETQYF.